This record looks at one TCR beta chain sequence and its context. The data stem from a study of CD8 T cells in Susac syndrome. RNA, at roughly 0.45 to 1 ug, was reverse transcribed with random hexamers. A multiplex approach, immunoSEQ multiplex PCR, amplified TCR beta CDR3 across 54 Vbeta and 13 Jbeta. TCRdb independently ran MiXCR on the immunoSEQ multiplex PCR reads; one entry per CDR3 protein. This table has roughly 190,000 distinct CDR3 sequences, roughly nine tenths appearing once. The CDR3 sequence is 13 residues long. Trimming removed 7 bases from V and 7 bases from J, with 14 bases in between. In germline, CDR1 is SNHLY, CDR2 FYNNEI. Negative isolation was used for CD8+ and CD4+ T cells, and FACS enrichment was applied to TEMRA cells.

V gene TRBV2 combines with J gene TRBJ1-5; tentative D call: TRBD1 (5 bases). The sequence was collected from a human donor with Susac syndrome. Sequencing input: CD4+ T cells from PBMCs. In nucleotides, the CDR3 is TGTGCCAGCACGGGACTCCCACCCCAGCCCCAGCATTTT. Its protein product is CASTGLPPQPQHF. The whole variable domain, filled in from reference TRBV2 and TRBJ1-5, reads EPEVTQTPSHQVTQMGQEVILRCVPISNHLYFYWYRQILGQKVEFLVSFYNNEISEKSEIFDDQFSVERPDGSNFTLKIRSTKLEDSAMYFCASTGLPPQPQHFGDGTRLSIL.